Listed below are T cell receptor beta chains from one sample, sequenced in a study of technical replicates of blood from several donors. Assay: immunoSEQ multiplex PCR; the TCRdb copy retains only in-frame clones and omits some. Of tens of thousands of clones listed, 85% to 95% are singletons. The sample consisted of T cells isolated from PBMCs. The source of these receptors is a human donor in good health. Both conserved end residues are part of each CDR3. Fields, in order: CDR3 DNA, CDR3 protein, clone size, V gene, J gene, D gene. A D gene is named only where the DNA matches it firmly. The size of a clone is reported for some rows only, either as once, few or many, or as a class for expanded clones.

CDR3nt: TGTGCCAGCAGCCCTCCTAGCGGGAGGTACACAGATACGCAGTATTTT; CDR3aa: CASSPPSGRYTDTQYF; abundance: once; v_gene: TRBV7-9; j_gene: TRBJ2-3; d_gene: TRBD2
CDR3nt: TGCGCCAGCAGCTTGGACAGGGGGCGCTACGAGCAGTACTTC; CDR3aa: CASSLDRGRYEQYF; abundance: -; v_gene: TRBV5-1; j_gene: TRBJ2-7; d_gene: TRBD1
CDR3nt: TGTGCCAGCAGTCCTAATACAGGGTCGGACTATGGCTACACCTTC; CDR3aa: CASSPNTGSDYGYTF; abundance: -; v_gene: TRBV5-4; j_gene: TRBJ1-2; d_gene: -
CDR3nt: TGTGCCAGCAGCTTGGCGGGGTTCAGCGGTGAAAAACTGTTTTTT; CDR3aa: CASSLAGFSGEKLFF; abundance: -; v_gene: TRBV5-6; j_gene: TRBJ1-4; d_gene: -
CDR3nt: TGTGCCAGCAGTGAAGTCCCCAGGGGGACCTATGGCTACACCTTC; CDR3aa: CASSEVPRGTYGYTF; abundance: -; v_gene: TRBV2; j_gene: TRBJ1-2; d_gene: TRBD1
CDR3nt: TGTGCCAGCAGCTTAGCGCTCGCCGGGAATATTCAGCCCCAGCATTTT; CDR3aa: CASSLALAGNIQPQHF; abundance: -; v_gene: TRBV7-8; j_gene: TRBJ1-5; d_gene: -
CDR3nt: TGCGCCAGCGGACAACAGGGACCCTACGAGCAGTACTTC; CDR3aa: CASGQQGPYEQYF; abundance: -; v_gene: TRBV10-2; j_gene: TRBJ2-7; d_gene: -
CDR3nt: TGTGCCAGCAGCTTAGGGGTGGGAGGGCAGTACTTC; CDR3aa: CASSLGVGGQYF; abundance: -; v_gene: TRBV7-9; j_gene: TRBJ2-7; d_gene: -
CDR3nt: TGCAGTGCTAGCGCGGTTACTGAAGCTTTCTTT; CDR3aa: CSASAVTEAFF; abundance: -; v_gene: TRBV20-1; j_gene: TRBJ1-1; d_gene: -
CDR3nt: TGTGCCAGCAGCCACCTCCCCGGACAGGGGGATAACCCGCAGTTCTTC; CDR3aa: CASSHLPGQGDNPQFF; abundance: few; v_gene: TRBV14; j_gene: TRBJ2-1; d_gene: TRBD1
CDR3nt: TGCGCCAGCAGTGTAACTAGCTACGAGCAGTACTTC; CDR3aa: CASSVTSYEQYF; abundance: -; v_gene: TRBV10-1; j_gene: TRBJ2-7; d_gene: -
CDR3nt: TGTGCCTGGAGTGATTCAGGGGATAAGTACTTC; CDR3aa: CAWSDSGDKYF; abundance: -; v_gene: TRBV30; j_gene: TRBJ2-7; d_gene: -
CDR3nt: TGTGCCAGCAGTTACTCGTTTTGGGACAGGAACACTGAAGCTTTCTTT; CDR3aa: CASSYSFWDRNTEAFF; abundance: -; v_gene: TRBV6-6; j_gene: TRBJ1-1; d_gene: TRBD1
CDR3nt: TGTGCCAGCAGCTTATTTCCAGGGGTGAATTCCTACGAGCAGTACTTC; CDR3aa: CASSLFPGVNSYEQYF; abundance: -; v_gene: TRBV11-2; j_gene: TRBJ2-7; d_gene: -
CDR3nt: TGTGCCAGCAGCGCTATGAACAATGAGCAGTTCTTC; CDR3aa: CASSAMNNEQFF; abundance: -; v_gene: TRBV5-4; j_gene: TRBJ2-1; d_gene: -
CDR3nt: TGTGCCAGTAGTACCCTACTAGCGGGAGAATCGGAGACCCAGTACTTC; CDR3aa: CASSTLLAGESETQYF; abundance: -; v_gene: TRBV19; j_gene: TRBJ2-5; d_gene: TRBD2
CDR3nt: TGTGCCAGCAGCTTAAAGTGGACAGGGGGAATCGGGACCCAGTACTTC; CDR3aa: CASSLKWTGGIGTQYF; abundance: -; v_gene: TRBV5-4; j_gene: TRBJ2-5; d_gene: TRBD1
CDR3nt: TGCAGCGTAGGGGTCTTCTCGAGTGGAGACTATGGCTACACCTTC; CDR3aa: CSVGVFSSGDYGYTF; abundance: -; v_gene: TRBV29-1; j_gene: TRBJ1-2; d_gene: -
CDR3nt: TGTGCCAGCAGTTTCCCAACCCTTCATAGCGGGGGGCAAGAGACCCAGTACTTC; CDR3aa: CASSFPTLHSGGQETQYF; abundance: few; v_gene: TRBV28; j_gene: TRBJ2-5; d_gene: TRBD2
CDR3nt: TGTGCCAGCAGTGTAGGACAGGGTAAAGCGTCGGCAAGAAACACCATATATTTT; CDR3aa: CASSVGQGKASARNTIYF; abundance: -; v_gene: TRBV25-1; j_gene: TRBJ1-3; d_gene: TRBD1
CDR3nt: TGCGCCAGCGTTCTGGGCGAGGGGGCATACGAGCAGTACTTC; CDR3aa: CASVLGEGAYEQYF; abundance: -; v_gene: TRBV5-1; j_gene: TRBJ2-7; d_gene: TRBD1
CDR3nt: TGTGCCAGCAGCGTAGGGCGGGGAATAGGCACAGATACGCAGTATTTT; CDR3aa: CASSVGRGIGTDTQYF; abundance: -; v_gene: TRBV9; j_gene: TRBJ2-3; d_gene: -
CDR3nt: TGTGCCAGCAGTTCAACAGCGAACACTGAAGCTTTCTTT; CDR3aa: CASSSTANTEAFF; abundance: -; v_gene: TRBV6-6; j_gene: TRBJ1-1; d_gene: -
CDR3nt: TGTGCCAGCAGTTTACCCACGGGTCGGGGGTACACTGAAGCTTTCTTT; CDR3aa: CASSLPTGRGYTEAFF; abundance: -; v_gene: TRBV28; j_gene: TRBJ1-1; d_gene: -
CDR3nt: TGTGCCAGCAGTAGGGGACAGGGGAACTCCTATGGCTACACCTTC; CDR3aa: CASSRGQGNSYGYTF; abundance: -; v_gene: TRBV27; j_gene: TRBJ1-2; d_gene: TRBD1
CDR3nt: TGTGCCAGCAGCTTCGACAGCAAGATTGGAAACACCATATATTTT; CDR3aa: CASSFDSKIGNTIYF; abundance: -; v_gene: TRBV9; j_gene: TRBJ1-3; d_gene: -
CDR3nt: TGCGCCAGCAGCTCCGGGATTAGCTCCTACGAGCAGTACTTC; CDR3aa: CASSSGISSYEQYF; abundance: -; v_gene: TRBV5-1; j_gene: TRBJ2-7; d_gene: -
CDR3nt: TGCGCCAGCAGGGGGGGGGCCGGTCGTCAAGAGACCCAGTACTTC; CDR3aa: CASRGGAGRQETQYF; abundance: -; v_gene: TRBV5-1; j_gene: TRBJ2-5; d_gene: -
CDR3nt: TGCGCCAGCAGCGACGGACAGGGAAGGCCTTTCTTT; CDR3aa: CASSDGQGRPFF; abundance: once; v_gene: TRBV5-1; j_gene: TRBJ1-1; d_gene: TRBD1
CDR3nt: TGTGCCAGCAGCTTTCTTCACGCCAAGGACAGGGGAGACTATGGCTACACCTTC; CDR3aa: CASSFLHAKDRGDYGYTF; abundance: once; v_gene: TRBV13; j_gene: TRBJ1-2; d_gene: TRBD1
CDR3nt: TGTGCCAGCAGCGCAACGACAGGGAAGAATCAGCCCCAGCATTTT; CDR3aa: CASSATTGKNQPQHF; abundance: -; v_gene: TRBV28; j_gene: TRBJ1-5; d_gene: TRBD1
CDR3nt: TGTGCCAGCAGTTACCAGAGGGGAGGGGTTGAAAAACTGTTTTTT; CDR3aa: CASSYQRGGVEKLFF; abundance: once; v_gene: TRBV6-5; j_gene: TRBJ1-4; d_gene: -
CDR3nt: TGTGCCAGCAGTTACCTACAGGACAGCTATGGCTACACCTTC; CDR3aa: CASSYLQDSYGYTF; abundance: -; v_gene: TRBV6-6; j_gene: TRBJ1-2; d_gene: -
CDR3nt: TGTGCCAGCAGTGAACTAGCCGTGACCTACGAGCAGTACTTC; CDR3aa: CASSELAVTYEQYF; abundance: -; v_gene: TRBV2; j_gene: TRBJ2-7; d_gene: -
CDR3nt: TGTGCCAGCAGCTTGGGCTACAGAAACACAAACCTTTATGGCTACACCTTC; CDR3aa: CASSLGYRNTNLYGYTF; abundance: -; v_gene: TRBV5-6; j_gene: TRBJ1-2; d_gene: -
CDR3nt: TGTGCCAGCAGCGCCATAGCGGGAGGGCCATCAGATACGCAGTATTTT; CDR3aa: CASSAIAGGPSDTQYF; abundance: -; v_gene: TRBV5-4; j_gene: TRBJ2-3; d_gene: TRBD2
CDR3nt: TGCGCCAGCAGCCTGGGACAGTATGAACCGACCGGGGAGCTGTTTTTT; CDR3aa: CASSLGQYEPTGELFF; abundance: -; v_gene: TRBV5-1; j_gene: TRBJ2-2; d_gene: TRBD1
CDR3nt: TGTGCCAGCAGCTTGGGACTAGCGGGGTTCGATGAGCAGTTCTTC; CDR3aa: CASSLGLAGFDEQFF; abundance: -; v_gene: TRBV5-6; j_gene: TRBJ2-1; d_gene: TRBD2
CDR3nt: TGTGCCAGCAGCTTGGTGGTAGCGGGATCCACAGATACGCAGTATTTT; CDR3aa: CASSLVVAGSTDTQYF; abundance: once; v_gene: TRBV5-4; j_gene: TRBJ2-3; d_gene: TRBD2
CDR3nt: TGTGCCAGCAGCTCGGGACAGTGGGAGACCCAGTACTTC; CDR3aa: CASSSGQWETQYF; abundance: -; v_gene: TRBV7-3; j_gene: TRBJ2-5; d_gene: TRBD1
CDR3nt: TGTGCCAGCAGCCAAGATCGGCCCCGGGGGTATAGCGGTACCTACGAGCAGTACTTC; CDR3aa: CASSQDRPRGYSGTYEQYF; abundance: -; v_gene: TRBV4-2; j_gene: TRBJ2-7; d_gene: -
CDR3nt: TGTGCCAGCAGCTTAGTAGGTTTGGGCGGGGCTGAAAAACTGTTTTTT; CDR3aa: CASSLVGLGGAEKLFF; abundance: -; v_gene: TRBV5-4; j_gene: TRBJ1-4; d_gene: -
CDR3nt: TGTGCCAGTAGTATGGGGACAGGGACCGGATATGAAAAACTGTTTTTT; CDR3aa: CASSMGTGTGYEKLFF; abundance: -; v_gene: TRBV19; j_gene: TRBJ1-4; d_gene: TRBD1
CDR3nt: TGTGCCATCAGTGAGTTGAGTCAGGGGAACACTGAAGCTTTCTTT; CDR3aa: CAISELSQGNTEAFF; abundance: -; v_gene: TRBV10-3; j_gene: TRBJ1-1; d_gene: -
CDR3nt: TGTGCCTGGAGTACCTGGCCCAATCAGCCCCAGCATTTT; CDR3aa: CAWSTWPNQPQHF; abundance: -; v_gene: TRBV30; j_gene: TRBJ1-5; d_gene: -
CDR3nt: TGTGCCAGCAGCCCCGAGAGTACCCGAAAAAGAATGTCAGATACGCAGTATTTT; CDR3aa: CASSPESTRKRMSDTQYF; abundance: once; v_gene: TRBV5-4; j_gene: TRBJ2-3; d_gene: -
CDR3nt: TGTGCCAGCAGTTACTCCCGACAGTTGAACACTGAAGCTTTCTTT; CDR3aa: CASSYSRQLNTEAFF; abundance: -; v_gene: TRBV6-5; j_gene: TRBJ1-1; d_gene: -
CDR3nt: TGTGCCAGCAGCCCGGGACAGGGGACTTACGAGCAGTACTTC; CDR3aa: CASSPGQGTYEQYF; abundance: -; v_gene: TRBV27; j_gene: TRBJ2-7; d_gene: TRBD1
CDR3nt: TGTGCCAGCAGCTTACTGGGACAGGGAACAGATACGCAGTATTTT; CDR3aa: CASSLLGQGTDTQYF; abundance: -; v_gene: TRBV6-1; j_gene: TRBJ2-3; d_gene: TRBD1